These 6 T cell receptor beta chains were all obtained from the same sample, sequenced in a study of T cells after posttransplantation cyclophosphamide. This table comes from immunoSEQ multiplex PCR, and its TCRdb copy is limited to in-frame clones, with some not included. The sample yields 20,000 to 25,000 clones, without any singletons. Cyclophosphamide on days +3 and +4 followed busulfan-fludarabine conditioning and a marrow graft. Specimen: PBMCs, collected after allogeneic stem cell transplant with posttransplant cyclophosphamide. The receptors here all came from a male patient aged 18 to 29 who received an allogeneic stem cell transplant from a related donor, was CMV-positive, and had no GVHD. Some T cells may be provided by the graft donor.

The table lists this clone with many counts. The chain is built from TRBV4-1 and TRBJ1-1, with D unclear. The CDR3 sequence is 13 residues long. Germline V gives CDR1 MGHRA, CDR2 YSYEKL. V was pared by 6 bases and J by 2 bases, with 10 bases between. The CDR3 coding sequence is TGCGCCAGCAGTTCCACAGTAAACACTGAAGCTTTCTTT. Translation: CASSSTVNTEAFF.

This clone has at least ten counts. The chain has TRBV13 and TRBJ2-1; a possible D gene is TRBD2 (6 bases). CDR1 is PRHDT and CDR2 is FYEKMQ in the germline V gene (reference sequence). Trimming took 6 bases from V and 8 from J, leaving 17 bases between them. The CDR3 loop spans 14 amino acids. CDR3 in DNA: TGTGCCAGCAGAAGAGGCGGGGAAAAGGATGAGCAGTTCTTC. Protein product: CASRRGGEKDEQFF.

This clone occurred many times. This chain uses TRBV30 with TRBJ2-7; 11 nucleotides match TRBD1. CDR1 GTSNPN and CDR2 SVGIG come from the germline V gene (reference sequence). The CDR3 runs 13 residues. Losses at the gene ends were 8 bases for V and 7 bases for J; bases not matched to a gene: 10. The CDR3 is CAGTGDRGGEQYF. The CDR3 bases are TGTGCCGGTACCGGGGACAGGGGGGGGGAGCAGTACTTC.

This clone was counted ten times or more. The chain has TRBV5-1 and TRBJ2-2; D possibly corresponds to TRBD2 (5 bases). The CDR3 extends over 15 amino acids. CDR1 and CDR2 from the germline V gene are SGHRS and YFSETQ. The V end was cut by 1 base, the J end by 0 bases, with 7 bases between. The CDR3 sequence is CASSLTAANTGELFF. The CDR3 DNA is TGCGCCAGCAGCTTGACAGCGGCGAACACCGGGGAGCTGTTTTTT.

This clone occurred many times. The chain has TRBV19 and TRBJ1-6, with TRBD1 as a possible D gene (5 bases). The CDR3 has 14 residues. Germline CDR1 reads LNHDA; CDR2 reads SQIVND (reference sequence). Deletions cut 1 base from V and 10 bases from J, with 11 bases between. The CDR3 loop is CASSIVVQDSPLHF. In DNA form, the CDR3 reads TGTGCCAGTAGTATAGTGGTACAGGACTCACCCCTCCACTTT.

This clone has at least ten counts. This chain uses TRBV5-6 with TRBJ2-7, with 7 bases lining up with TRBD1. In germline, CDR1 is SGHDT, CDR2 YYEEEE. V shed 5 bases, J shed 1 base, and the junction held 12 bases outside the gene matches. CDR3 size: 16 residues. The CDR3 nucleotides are TGTGCCAGCAGTCCTACTGCCCGGGACAGATCCTACGAGCAGTACTTC. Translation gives CASSPTARDRSYEQYF.